The clone carrying this T cell receptor beta chain was found a few times. The antigen remains undetermined. This sample was taken from a study of T cell responses to AZD1222 COVID-19 vaccine. Overall study findings and caveats: Clonal diversity may have been underestimated in mostly white British donors.

TCRdb keeps only in-frame clones here, not all; method: immunoSEQ multiplex PCR. The table records around 58,000 clones, around 92% of them present only once. Both about-4-week and about-12-week second-dose recipients were combined. Per germline, CDR1 LGHDT and CDR2 YNNKEL (reference sequence). The J segment lost 2 bases and the V segment lost 1 base, leaving 8 bases of the junction unmatched. The CDR3 covers 18 residues. The source of this sequence is an adult who received the AZD1222 COVID-19 vaccine. The source material was peripheral blood, sampled 28 days after the second AZD1222 dose. The genes are TRBV3-1 (or the pseudogene TRBV3-2) and TRBJ2-7; 13 bases are shared with TRBD2. CDR3 nucleotides: TGTGCCAGCAGCCAAGTATCTGGACTAGCGGGAGCCGCCTACGAGCAGTACTTC. This encodes CASSQVSGLAGAAYEQYF.